This T cell receptor beta chain was identified in a study of blood T cell repertoires in COVID-19. For the study at large: Donors in the United States, Italy and Spain gave samples during acute or convalescent COVID-19. The analysed material was cDNA or gDNA that came from T cells, B-cell-depleted T cells, or PBMCs.

The ends lost 1 base at V and 5 bases at J; junction bases unmatched: 7. Germline-derived CDR1 and CDR2 are SQVTM and ANQGSEA. This CDR3 comprises 16 residues. In the study's own analysis: Amplification of reference gene primers was used by the study to estimate nucleated cell counts. Profiling relied on immunoSEQ multiplex PCR, and the TCRdb table lists in-frame clones only, not all of them. From that table come the V and J calls and clone size; the DNA was used to work out D and trimming. The sample carries roughly 73,000 clones, about 88% recorded once. The rearrangement links TRBV29-1 to TRBJ2-3, with TRBD1 identical over 12 bases. This TCR derives from a man aged 50 or older with acute or convalescent COVID-19. The source material was peripheral blood. CDR3 coding DNA: TGCAGCGTTGAAGTCCGGGACAGGGGGCGCGGAGATACGCAGTATTTT. The encoded protein is CSVEVRDRGRGDTQYF.